The rows below give T cell receptor beta chains drawn from one sample of a study of shared clonotypes between healthy human individuals. The table came from immunoSEQ multiplex PCR; TCRdb's copy has only in-frame clones and leaves some out. This sample has about 2,100,000 clones, with 85% to 95% found just once. The sequenced sample consisted of naive CD8+ T cells from PBMCs. These receptors were taken from a man aged 18 to 29 in good health. Some clones in this sample may be carry-over from other donors' samples. Both conserved end residues are part of each CDR3. A D gene is named only where the DNA matches it firmly. Only some rows state a clone size, as once, few, many or a class for expanded clones.

j_call | v_call | d_call | clone_size | cdr3_nt | cdr3_aa
TRBJ1-2 | TRBV28 | TRBD1 | once | TGTGCCAGCAGTGAACAACAGGGGGCATACTATGGCTACACCTTC | CASSEQQGAYYGYTF
TRBJ2-3 | TRBV27 | . | once | TGTGCCAGCAGTTTTCTCTCCAGGGGAGGAGATACGCAGTATTTT | CASSFLSRGGDTQYF
TRBJ1-1 | TRBV6-1 | . | . | TGTGCCAGCGTCCTCCCAGAGCTGGACACTGAAGCTTTCTTT | CASVLPELDTEAFF
TRBJ1-1 | TRBV4-1 | TRBD1 | once | TGCGCCAGCAGTCGTAGACAGGGGGTGAACACTGAAGCTTTCTTT | CASSRRQGVNTEAFF
TRBJ2-3 | TRBV7-9 | TRBD2 | once | TGTGCCAGCAGCCCTCGGGACTACAACACAGATACGCAGTATTTT | CASSPRDYNTDTQYF
TRBJ1-5 | TRBV28 | . | . | TGTGCCAGCAGCACCCCAGCCGGGACTGAATATCAGCCCCAGCATTTT | CASSTPAGTEYQPQHF
TRBJ1-5 | TRBV9 | . | . | TGTGCCACTATATTCCCTGGGGTGTCTCATAGCAATCAGCCCCAGCATTTT | CATIFPGVSHSNQPQHF
TRBJ1-2 | TRBV2 | . | . | TGTGCCAGCAGACCCGCCGAGGGGGGCTATGGCTACACCTTC | CASRPAEGGYGYTF
TRBJ2-1 | TRBV27 | . | . | TGTGCCAGCAGTTTCCGGGACCATAACAATGAGCAGTTCTTC | CASSFRDHNNEQFF
TRBJ1-3 | TRBV18 | . | . | TGTGCCACCCGAGGGGAAGTTGGAAACACCATATATTTT | CATRGEVGNTIYF
TRBJ2-1 | TRBV5-1 | TRBD2 | . | TGCGCCAGCAGCTTGGCCCTCGTGGCGGGAGGCCGGGACAATGAGCAGTTCTTC | CASSLALVAGGRDNEQFF
TRBJ2-7 | TRBV28 | . | . | TGTGCCAGCAGTTTGGACATAGCCTACGAGCAGTACTTC | CASSLDIAYEQYF
TRBJ2-3 | TRBV9 | TRBD2 | . | TGTGCCAGCAGCGTTACTAGCGGGGCGGGGGATACGCAGTATTTT | CASSVTSGAGDTQYF
TRBJ2-1 | TRBV7-3 | . | . | TGTGCCAGCAGCCTCTTGGGGACCGGGGTCAATGAGCAGTTCTTC | CASSLLGTGVNEQFF
TRBJ2-1 | TRBV6-5 | TRBD2 | . | TGTGCCAGCAGTTACGGTCGGGAGGGAGGATATGAGCAGTTCTTC | CASSYGREGGYEQFF
TRBJ1-1 | TRBV15 | . | . | TGTGCCACCAGCAGATCCGGGGGCCTGACTTTCTTT | CATSRSGGLTFF
TRBJ2-3 | TRBV10-1 | . | . | TGCGCCAGCAGTGATAGGAGGGATACGCAGTATTTT | CASSDRRDTQYF
TRBJ1-1 | TRBV19 | . | . | TGTGCCAGTAGTACCTACCGACAGCCAGCTTTCTTT | CASSTYRQPAFF